This TCR beta chain was found in a study of human T cells and chemical hapten exposure. About the study: A 2 cm by 2 cm inner upper arm patch received 2% DPC for sensitization. The study patch tested 0.01% DPC on the upper back and read results at 6 days. Minor pooled library volume differences mainly drove per-sample TCR yield variation. Broader study findings: TCRs whose frequency exceeded 1 in 1000 remained the same following DPC sensitization.

Time point defined: pre-sensitization, week 0. Treatment here: therapeutic diphenylcyclopropenone sensitization with weekly scalp DPC. This CDR3 contains 14 residues. J was trimmed by 8 bases and V by 7 bases; bases with no gene match: 11. Germline-derived CDR1 and CDR2 are KGHDR and SFDVKD. TCRdb passed the RACE reads through MiXCR, listing each CDR3 protein once. The table shows some 250,000 distinct CDR3 sequences, with 7.5% to 8% occurring only once. Note on this clonotype: Antigen unknown.

Sequencing was performed on whole blood, taken in connection with sensitization to the hapten diphenylcyclopropenone (DPC). This chain uses TRBV24-1 with TRBJ2-3; 7 nucleotides match TRBD2. The clonotype comes from a man aged 18 to 29 with alopecia areata. Some clones in this sample may be carry-over from other donors' samples. CDR3: CATSPAGDVGTQYF. As DNA, the CDR3 is TGTGCCACCAGCCCCGCGGGGGATGTAGGTACGCAGTATTTT.